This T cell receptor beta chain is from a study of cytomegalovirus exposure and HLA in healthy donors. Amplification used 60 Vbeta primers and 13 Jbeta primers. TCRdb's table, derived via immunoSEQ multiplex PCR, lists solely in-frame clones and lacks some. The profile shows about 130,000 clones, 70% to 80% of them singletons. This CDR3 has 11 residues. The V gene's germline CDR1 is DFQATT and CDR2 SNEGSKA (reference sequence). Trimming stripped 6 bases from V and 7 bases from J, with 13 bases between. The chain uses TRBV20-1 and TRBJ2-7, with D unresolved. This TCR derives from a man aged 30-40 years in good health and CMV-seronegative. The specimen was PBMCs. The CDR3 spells CSARLAAEQYF. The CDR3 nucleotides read TGCAGTGCGAGACTCGCCGCGGAGCAGTACTTC.